This paragraph covers one TCR beta chain sequence. Its specificity is not known. TCRdb reprocessed the reads with MiXCR, giving one entry per CDR3 protein. The sample records around 210,000 distinct CDR3 sequences, roughly 6.5% being singletons. The data stem from a study of T cell repertoires in cytomegalovirus infection. Study-wide context: CMV infection and matching HLA type were both indicated by public TCR beta signatures.

Study outcomes and limitations: The ex vivo response was dominated by HLA-C-restricted CMV-specific TCR beta clonotypes. Cumulative frequency of public TCR beta families picked out carriers of CMV plus the relevant HLA.

This CDR3 is built from 16 residues. Trimming pared 0 bases from V and 0 bases from J, leaving 6 bases between. CDR1 and CDR2 from the germline V gene are LGHNA and YSLEER. The V gene is TRBV4-3, the J gene TRBJ2-6; D unclear. The TCR was taken from a human donor in good health (CMV status not recorded). Some clones in this sample may be carry-over from other donors' samples. The sequenced sample was PBMCs. The chain's CDR3 is CASSQESSSGANVLTF. The DNA for the CDR3 is TGCGCCAGCAGCCAAGAGTCAAGCTCTGGGGCCAACGTCCTGACTTTC.